The clone carrying this TCR beta chain appeared once. Using immunoSEQ multiplex PCR, the repertoire was profiled, and TCRdb retains in-frame clones only, with some absent. Of about 240,000 clones detected, approximately 83% appear once; the ten largest clones hold over 4.5%. These data originate in a study of blood T cell repertoires in COVID-19. Study details: Collection of acute and convalescent COVID-19 samples took place in the United States, Italy and Spain. Sources were T cells, B-cell-depleted T cells, or PBMCs; the material itself was cDNA or gDNA.

The length of the CDR3 is 12 residues. In germline, CDR1 is DFQATT, CDR2 SNEGSKA (reference sequence). V shed 3 bases and J shed 4 bases, with 8 bases lying between them. The gene calls are TRBV20-1 and TRBJ2-3, with D possibly TRBD2 on 6 matching bases. The receptor's source is a human donor in a cohort sampled during active COVID-19. Sample: peripheral blood. As DNA, the CDR3 is TGCAGTGCTAGTGCGGGATCAGATACGCAGTATTTT. Protein sequence: CSASAGSDTQYF.